Given below is one T cell receptor (beta chain) in context. The source of the sample is a study of Ad26.COV2.S vaccination and SARS-CoV-2 variants. Study information: By the intramuscular route, Ad26.COV2.S was given once, or twice 56 days apart.

Profiled with immunoSEQ multiplex PCR; TCRdb holds only in-frame clones, not every one. The sample includes around 320,000 clones, about 82% of them seen just once. Noted treatment: 19 received Ad26.COV2.S at low or high dose, single or two shots; roughly five received placebo; per-sample allocation not given. Vaccine and placebo recipients were sampled on day 63 after the first injection. This adult donor, from Boston, was 18-55 years old. An Ad26 vector was used to express Wuhan-strain SARS-CoV-2 spike as the vaccine. Germline CDR1 reads SEHNR; CDR2 reads FQNEAQ (reference sequence). J was trimmed by 4 bases and V by 5 bases; bases with no gene match: 15. The CDR3 extends over 17 amino acids.

This specimen was peripheral blood, taken in a trial of Ad26.COV2.S vaccine versus placebo. The clonotype comes from a person aged 18-65 years who received the Ad26.COV2.S COVID-19 vaccine or a placebo. The genes are TRBV7-9 and TRBJ1-2; 8 bases map to TRBD1. This CDR3 is CASSVARGTGLPYGYTF. The CDR3 region has the DNA TGTGCCAGCAGCGTTGCGCGCGGGACAGGCCTCCCCTATGGCTACACCTTC.